Listed below are T cell receptor beta chains from one sample, sequenced in a study of blood T cells in healthy people across ages. TCRdb processed the 5' RACE reads anew with MiXCR; each CDR3 protein has one entry. The sample lists some 1,800,000 distinct CDR3 sequences, more than 35% seen once, with about 21% in the top ten. Sequenced material: blood. These receptors all come from a human donor in good health. The CDR3 runs from the conserved cysteine through the conserved F or W. Fields, in order: CDR3 length, clone size, D gene, V gene, J gene, CDR3 protein, CDR3 DNA. D genes are given only for firm matches. Size is omitted from some rows. Given values are once, few, many or a class for expanded clones.

CDR3 length: 13
clone size: -
D gene: -
V gene: TRBV20-1
J gene: TRBJ2-5
CDR3 protein: CSASRQVQETQYF
CDR3 DNA: TGCAGTGCTTCCCGACAGGTCCAAGAGACCCAGTACTTC

CDR3 length: 18
clone size: -
D gene: -
V gene: TRBV4-1
J gene: TRBJ1-4
CDR3 protein: CASSQAWDIGPTNEKLFF
CDR3 DNA: TGCGCCAGCAGCCAAGCTTGGGACATAGGACCAACTAATGAAAAACTGTTTTTT

CDR3 length: 15
clone size: -
D gene: -
V gene: TRBV29-1
J gene: TRBJ2-5
CDR3 protein: CSVESGSELQETQYF
CDR3 DNA: TGCAGCGTTGAATCCGGGAGCGAGCTACAAGAGACCCAGTACTTC

CDR3 length: 13
clone size: many
D gene: -
V gene: TRBV12-3/TRBV12-4
J gene: TRBJ1-1
CDR3 protein: CASSLTQNTEAFF
CDR3 DNA: TGTGCCAGCAGTCTGACACAGAACACTGAAGCTTTCTTT

CDR3 length: 17
clone size: -
D gene: -
V gene: TRBV6-2/TRBV6-3
J gene: TRBJ2-5
CDR3 protein: CASRRVGDEGLPETQYF
CDR3 DNA: TGTGCCAGCAGACGCGTCGGGGATGAAGGCTTGCCGGAGACCCAGTACTTC

CDR3 length: 16
clone size: -
D gene: TRBD1
V gene: TRBV19
J gene: TRBJ1-1
CDR3 protein: CASRPKSGGGYTEAFF
CDR3 DNA: TGTGCCAGTAGGCCTAAATCAGGGGGGGGGTACACTGAAGCTTTCTTT

CDR3 length: 15
clone size: -
D gene: -
V gene: TRBV7-2
J gene: TRBJ2-5
CDR3 protein: CASSPWTGIQETQYF
CDR3 DNA: TGTGCCAGCAGCCCCTGGACGGGAATTCAAGAGACCCAGTACTTC

CDR3 length: 17
clone size: -
D gene: -
V gene: TRBV12-3/TRBV12-4
J gene: TRBJ2-6
CDR3 protein: CASSVGSTLGGANVLTF
CDR3 DNA: TGTGCCAGCAGTGTCGGGTCTACCCTGGGGGGGGCCAACGTCCTGACTTTC

CDR3 length: 15
clone size: -
D gene: -
V gene: TRBV20-1
J gene: TRBJ2-3
CDR3 protein: CSAQAGSPRTDTQYF
CDR3 DNA: TGCAGTGCCCAGGCTGGTTCCCCTCGGACAGATACGCAGTATTTT

CDR3 length: 14
clone size: -
D gene: -
V gene: TRBV12-3/TRBV12-4
J gene: TRBJ1-1
CDR3 protein: CASDGSAGPTEAFF
CDR3 DNA: TGTGCCAGTGACGGTTCGGCAGGGCCCACTGAAGCTTTCTTT

CDR3 length: 13
clone size: -
D gene: TRBD1
V gene: TRBV15
J gene: TRBJ1-1
CDR3 protein: CATSNERQGEAFF
CDR3 DNA: TGTGCCACCAGCAATGAACGACAGGGAGAAGCTTTCTTT

CDR3 length: 14
clone size: -
D gene: -
V gene: TRBV3-1
J gene: TRBJ1-2
CDR3 protein: CASSQGRVYYGYTF
CDR3 DNA: TGTGCCAGCAGCCAAGGTCGGGTGTACTATGGCTACACCTTC

CDR3 length: 13
clone size: few
D gene: -
V gene: TRBV4-3
J gene: TRBJ1-1
CDR3 protein: CASSQDVRGEAFF
CDR3 DNA: TGCGCCAGCAGCCAAGATGTGCGGGGTGAAGCTTTCTTT

CDR3 length: 16
clone size: few
D gene: -
V gene: TRBV2
J gene: TRBJ2-3
CDR3 protein: CASIRGINRDTDTQYF
CDR3 DNA: TGTGCCAGCATCCGGGGAATAAATCGCGACACAGATACGCAGTATTTT

CDR3 length: 14
clone size: -
D gene: -
V gene: TRBV20-1
J gene: TRBJ2-5
CDR3 protein: CSARDHQGQETQYF
CDR3 DNA: TGCAGTGCTAGAGATCACCAGGGACAAGAGACCCAGTACTTC

CDR3 length: 15
clone size: -
D gene: TRBD1
V gene: TRBV5-5
J gene: TRBJ1-6
CDR3 protein: CASSTRTGFNSPLHF
CDR3 DNA: TGTGCCAGCAGCACAAGGACAGGGTTTAATTCACCCCTCCACTTT

CDR3 length: 14
clone size: -
D gene: TRBD1
V gene: TRBV7-2
J gene: TRBJ1-5
CDR3 protein: CASSPRDRYQPQHF
CDR3 DNA: TGTGCCAGCAGCCCCCGGGACAGGTATCAGCCCCAGCATTTT

CDR3 length: 16
clone size: few
D gene: -
V gene: TRBV24-1
J gene: TRBJ2-7
CDR3 protein: CATSDFKTGGTYEQYF
CDR3 DNA: TGTGCCACCAGTGATTTCAAGACAGGCGGAACCTACGAGCAGTACTTC

CDR3 length: 15
clone size: -
D gene: -
V gene: TRBV6-5
J gene: TRBJ2-3
CDR3 protein: CASSYMGPPGNGQYF
CDR3 DNA: TGTGCCAGCAGTTATATGGGACCGCCTGGTAATGGGCAGTATTTT

CDR3 length: 15
clone size: few
D gene: TRBD1
V gene: TRBV12-3/TRBV12-4
J gene: TRBJ2-1
CDR3 protein: CASSLTGGSNNEQFF
CDR3 DNA: TGTGCCAGCAGTTTAACAGGGGGTTCGAACAATGAGCAGTTCTTC

CDR3 length: 14
clone size: few
D gene: -
V gene: TRBV25-1
J gene: TRBJ1-2
CDR3 protein: CASSAGPRNYGYTF
CDR3 DNA: TGTGCCAGCAGTGCCGGACCGCGAAACTATGGCTACACCTTC